Given below is one T cell receptor (beta chain) in context. Antigen: not known. The data stem from a study of T cells in localized non-small cell lung cancer. Broader study findings: Only one tumor region was sequenced, so heterogeneity remains possible. Appearance in adjacent lung was seen for a median roughly 50 of the top 100 tumor clones. The study found T cell clonality highest in uninvolved adjacent lung, above tumor.

The CDR3 length is 13 residues. The germline CDR1 and CDR2 sequences are MNHEY and SMNVEV (reference sequence). The V end was cut by 9 bases, the J end by 4 bases, with 13 bases between. Here immunoSEQ multiplex PCR was the method, and the copy in TCRdb shows in-frame clones only, minus some. The sample includes 55,000 or so clones, 80% of them seen just once. This chain connects TRBV27 to TRBJ1-5; D uncertain. Sequencing was performed on PBMCs, taken before any cancer treatment. The source of this sequence is a woman aged 40-70 years with stage II lung adenocarcinoma. This CDR3 reads CASGRSGNQPQHF. The CDR3 DNA is TGTGCCAGTGGTCGCAGCGGAAATCAGCCCCAGCATTTT.